This entry describes one T cell receptor (beta chain). This sample is drawn from a study of blood T cell repertoires in COVID-19. On the study more broadly: From the United States, Italy and Spain came samples of acute and convalescent COVID-19. The analysed material was cDNA or gDNA that came from T cells, B-cell-depleted T cells, or PBMCs.

Germline-derived CDR1 and CDR2 are MNHEY and SVGAGI. Trimming removed 6 bases from V and 5 bases from J; junction bases left unmatched: 7. The CDR3 is 15 amino acids. As processed by the authors: Nucleated cell counts were estimated from reference gene primer amplification. The data were produced by immunoSEQ multiplex PCR, yet TCRdb's version contains in-frame clones alone and is incomplete. That table gives V, J and clone size, and the DNA gave D and trimming. Among 75,000 to 100,000 clones, over 80% were seen once, and the ten largest hold 25% to 35%. This receptor was identified in a woman aged 80 or over with acute or convalescent COVID-19. This chain uses TRBV6-5 with TRBJ2-1, with TRBD2 matching 10 bases. Input material: peripheral blood. DNA for the CDR3: TGTGCCAGCAGGCGAGCGGGAGGGCCCCACAATGAGCAGTTCTTC. This encodes CASRRAGGPHNEQFF.